A selection of T cell receptor beta chains follows, all from one sample in a study of blood T cell repertoires in COVID-19. Generated by immunoSEQ multiplex PCR, the TCRdb table keeps only in-frame clones and is missing some. Counted here are about 200,000 clones, 85% occurring once; the ten biggest clones make up roughly a sixth. Sequencing input: PBMCs or T cells enriched from blood (not recorded which). These receptors came from a man in his forties who had recovered from COVID-19. Each CDR3 is given without its conserved first and last residue.

v_call cdr3_aa
TRBV6-5 AGGNGPGNQPQH
TRBV28 ATETGTGGIEQY
TRBV15 ASKRQGAGNTIY
TRBV19 ASSPTGQGGNQPQH
TRBV5-1 ASSRTWTGVNTEAF
TRBV6-6 ASSRQLARNLLEQF
TRBV3-1/TRBV3-2 ASSARSRRYEQY
TRBV9 ASSAGGFGEKLF
TRBV6-5 ASSYSQGTQPQH
TRBV28 ASSLKRELGETQY
TRBV19 ASSSMVSSNTEAF
TRBV5-4 ASRLGQGHEQY
TRBV6-6 ASSYNLDSGGYT
TRBV19 ASSTMTGQGIEAF
TRBV13 ASSFSTGTGTEAF
TRBV5-1 ASSLDSLAVNEQF
TRBV7-8 ASTDSATYNEQF
TRBV5-6 ARKQGCLPGELF
TRBV2 ASSERTGGNSPLH
TRBV3-1/TRBV3-2 ASSPRTGQNEKLF
TRBV27 ASSSMQGAGRDNQPQH
TRBV4-2 ASSQEVWNSPLH